One sample yielded the 14 T cell receptor beta chains listed below, sequenced in a study of blood T cells in healthy people across ages (dated by TCRdb to the mid-2010s). Library preparation was by 5' RACE. Sequencing was performed on an Illumina HiSeq 2500. A second PCR of roughly 7 to 11 cycles was performed with a sample-barcoded 5' primer and a J-beta primer mix. The public reads were reanalyzed by TCRdb: fastp trimming at Q25, MiXCR alignment, in-frame beta chains only. For every CDR3 protein sequence, its rows merge into one entry that carries the most common genes and DNA. Here the sample has 660,000 or so distinct CDR3 sequences; 58% occur a single time. 30% to 45% of the sample lies in the top ten. The sequenced material came from blood. These receptors all stem from a man in his sixties in good health.

The chain links TRBV5-1 to TRBJ2-1; the D gene could be TRBD1 or TRBD2 (5 bases each). Trimming stripped 4 bases from V and 7 bases from J, with 18 bases between. The V gene's germline CDR1 is SGHRS and CDR2 YFSETQ. The length of the CDR3 is 15 residues. The CDR3 nucleotides are TGCGCCAGCAGCGTGGGGGTATCCCTTCGGAATGAGCAGTTCTTC. This sequence encodes CASSVGVSLRNEQFF.

Details on this clonotype: A read error may produce the germline difference seen at one junction end. The chain recombines TRBV7-9 with TRBJ1-1; D is unclear. The CDR3 is 14 amino acids. Germline lookup yields CDR1 SEHNR and CDR2 FQNEAQ (reference sequence). CDR3 coding DNA: TGTGCCAGTAGCTTAATGGGGAAGAACACTGAAGCTTTCTTT. It translates to CASSLMGKNTEAFF.

This clonotype was seen once. The rearrangement uses TRBV20-1 and TRBJ2-3; a possible D gene is TRBD1 (6 bases). V dropped 2 bases and J dropped 1 base, with 13 bases sitting between them. Germline-derived CDR1 and CDR2 are DFQATT and SNEGSKA (reference sequence). CDR3 length: 15 amino acids. CDR3 DNA: TGCAGTGCTAGACCCCCGGACAGCCGCACAGATACGCAGTATTTT. Encoded protein: CSARPPDSRTDTQYF.

This clonotype has more than one count but fewer than ten. This chain joins TRBV20-1 and TRBJ2-7, with D possibly being TRBD1 or TRBD2 (6 bases each). The length of the CDR3 is 14 residues. CDR1 and CDR2 from the germline V gene are DFQATT and SNEGSKA (reference sequence). The V end lost 5 bases, the J end lost 4 bases, and 18 bases lay between the germline ends. CDR3 in DNA: TGCAGTGCTTCTCTCCAGGGGACTGGGTACGAGCAGTACTTC. Protein product: CSASLQGTGYEQYF.

CDR3 coding DNA: TGTGCCAGCAGTGTCTGGGCGGAGACCCAGTACTTC. The encoded protein is CASSVWAETQYF. The chain links TRBV2 to TRBJ2-5; D not certain. The germline CDR1 and CDR2 sequences are SNHLY and FYNNEI. The CDR3 contains 12 residues. The V end lost 4 bases, the J end lost 5 bases, and 8 bases lay between the germline ends.

This clonotype has just a few counts. This rearrangement joins TRBV7-9 to TRBJ2-7; no clear D. Trimming removed 1 base from V and 3 bases from J, with 13 bases in between. Germline V gene data show CDR1 as SEHNR and CDR2 as FQNEAQ (reference sequence). The CDR3 has 15 residues. CDR3 residues: CASSLGGSRGYEQYF. The CDR3 nucleotides read TGTGCCAGCAGCTTAGGTGGCAGCCGAGGCTACGAGCAGTACTTC.

This clonotype came up a few times. The chain recombines TRBV12-3 or TRBV12-4 with TRBJ2-7; the D gene is possibly TRBD1 (6 bases). Trimming cost V 6 bases and J 7 bases, with 25 bases left between them. The CDR3 is 16 residues long. Written as DNA, the CDR3 is TGTGCCAGCAGACCCGAGGGCCAGGGGAACTCGGGGGAGCAGTACTTC. Amino acids: CASRPEGQGNSGEQYF.

The chain links TRBV2 to TRBJ1-1; D is undetermined. Trimming removed 1 base from V and 4 bases from J, with 13 bases in between. The CDR3 runs to 15 residues. The germline V gene has CDR1 SNHLY and CDR2 FYNNEI. This CDR3 reads CASSEGMGRITEAFF. The CDR3 nucleotides read TGTGCCAGCAGTGAAGGGATGGGGAGGATCACTGAAGCTTTCTTT. Full variable domain (outside the CDR3, taken from reference TRBV2 and TRBJ1-1): EPEVTQTPSHQVTQMGQEVILRCVPISNHLYFYWYRQILGQKVEFLVSFYNNEISEKSEIFDDQFSVERPDGSNFTLKIRSTKLEDSAMYFCASSEGMGRITEAFFGQGTRLTVV.

This clonotype was recorded at least ten times. The chain has TRBV5-5 and TRBJ1-5; D remains ambiguous. Trimming removed 4 bases from V and 7 bases from J, with 15 bases in between. CDR3 length: 14 residues. The germline V gene has CDR1 SGHKS and CDR2 YYEKEE (reference sequence). The CDR3 bases are TGTGCCAGCAGCAACTTCGCTGAGGAGCAGCCCCAGCATTTT. Translation: CASSNFAEEQPQHF.

The chain uses TRBV11-3 and TRBJ2-7, with 7 bases identical to TRBD1. V was clipped by 7 bases and J by 7 bases; unmatched bases: 13. Germline V gene lookup returns CDR1 SGHNT and CDR2 YENEEA. This CDR3 contains 14 residues. The CDR3 DNA is TGTGCCAGCAAGGTAGGGGGCTCGGCGAATGAGCAGTACTTC. This sequence encodes CASKVGGSANEQYF. The full variable domain, its missing parts supplied by reference TRBV11-3 and TRBJ2-7, is EAGVVQSPRYKIIEKKQPVAFWCNPISGHNTLYWYLQNLGQGPELLIRYENEEAVDDSQLPKDRFSAERLKGVDSTLKIQPAELGDSAVYLCASKVGGSANEQYFGPGTRLTVT.

The V and J genes are TRBV10-2 and TRBJ1-4, with a tentative D call TRBD1 (5 bases). Germline V gives CDR1 WSHSY, CDR2 SAAADI. This CDR3 is built from 13 residues. The germline V and J ends were trimmed by 10 bases and 7 bases, with 16 bases remaining between them. The CDR3 sequence: CATAADTGEKLFF. In nucleotides, the CDR3 is TGCGCCACGGCCGCGGACACCGGTGAAAAACTGTTTTTT.

The V call is TRBV5-5, the J call TRBJ2-1, with D perhaps TRBD1 (8 bases). Germline V gene data show CDR1 as SGHKS and CDR2 as YYEKEE (reference sequence). The CDR3 runs 15 residues. Trimming cost V 8 bases and J 8 bases, with 23 bases left between them. This chain's CDR3 is CASRTSRQGRDEQFF. CDR3 sequence (DNA): TGTGCCAGTCGAACTTCCCGACAGGGGAGGGATGAGCAGTTCTTC.

This sequence joins TRBV11-2 and TRBJ2-4; D unresolved. Trimming took off 0 bases at V and 13 bases at J, with 13 bases between the two ends. The CDR3 totals 13 residues. Germline V lookup: CDR1 SGHAT, CDR2 FQNNGV. The CDR3 DNA sequence: TGTGCCAGCAGCTTAGAATGGGTTACGGAGCAGTACTTC. It translates to CASSLEWVTEQYF.

V usage is TRBV27 and J usage is TRBJ2-7, with D possibly being TRBD2 (7 bases). The CDR3 has 15 amino acids. V lost 4 bases to trimming and J lost 2 bases, with 15 bases between them. The germline V gene has CDR1 MNHEY and CDR2 SMNVEV (reference sequence). In DNA, the CDR3 is TGTGCCAGCAGTTCCTCGTCGGGGGGCCCCTACGAGCAGTACTTC. It encodes CASSSSSGGPYEQYF.